This T cell receptor (beta chain) comes out of a study of blood T cell repertoires in COVID-19. About the research overall: Italy, Spain and the United States were the sources of the convalescent and acute COVID-19 samples. In each case, the material was cDNA or gDNA derived from T cells, B-cell-depleted T cells, or PBMCs.

With V trimmed by 2 bases and J by 3 bases, 4 bases remained unmatched. The CDR3 has 16 residues. The germline gives CDR1 SGHRS, CDR2 YFSETQ. Authors' data handling: Amplification with reference gene primers provided the estimates of nucleated cell counts. Profiled with immunoSEQ multiplex PCR; TCRdb holds only in-frame clones, not every one. Clone size and the V and J calls come from that table; the DNA yielded D and trimming. The sample has about 160,000 clones; around 85% are singletons. This clonotype was sampled from a human donor with acute or convalescent COVID-19. The donor label of this sample is uncertain. Sample: peripheral blood. The V gene is TRBV5-1, the J gene TRBJ2-2; 10 bases agree with TRBD2. The CDR3 DNA is TGCGCCAGCAGCTTAGCGGGGGGGCCGGACACCGGGGAGCTGTTTTTT. Its translation is CASSLAGGPDTGELFF. Looking up the rest from reference TRBV5-1 and TRBJ2-2 gives the full variable domain: KAGVTQTPRYLIKTRGQQVTLSCSPISGHRSVSWYQQTPGQGLQFLFEYFSETQRNKGNFPGRFSGRQFSNSRSEMNVSTLELGDSALYLCASSLAGGPDTGELFFGEGSRLTVL.